The 18 T cell receptor beta chains below all came from one sample that was sequenced in a study of T-cell reconstitution after alpha-beta-depleted transplantation in children. The TCRbeta library incorporated unique molecular identifiers. TCRdb recomputed calls from the PCR reads with MiXCR, one row per CDR3 protein. This table has around 700,000 distinct CDR3 sequences, around 13% appearing once. This sample comprised PBMCs, obtained before TCRalphabeta/CD19-depleted stem cell transplant. The source of these receptors is a girl aged 2 to 10 with congenital amegakaryocytic thrombocytopenia, due to receive a stem cell transplant.

In its sample, this clonotype was seen many times. The V call is TRBV7-2, the J call TRBJ2-3; 9 nucleotides agree with TRBD2. The germline V gene has CDR1 SGHTA and CDR2 FQGNSA. The CDR3 has 16 amino acids. V lost 1 base to trimming and J lost 2 bases; unmatched junction nucleotides: 4. The CDR3 DNA reads as TGTGCCAGCAGCTTAGGACTAGCGGAGCTCACAGATACGCAGTATTTT. Translation gives CASSLGLAELTDTQYF. Full variable domain (outside the CDR3, taken from reference TRBV7-2 and TRBJ2-3): GAGVSQSPSNKVTEKGKDVELRCDPISGHTALYWYRQSLGQGLEFLIYFQGNSAPDKSGLPSDRFSAERTGGSVSTLTIQRTQQEDSAVYLCASSLGLAELTDTQYFGPGTRLTVL.

Many counts were recorded for this clonotype. This chain links TRBV5-1 with TRBJ2-5; 10 bases line up with TRBD2. The V and J ends lost 4 bases and 5 bases, in that order; junction bases with no gene match: 11. Germline assignment: CDR1 SGHRS and CDR2 YFSETQ. The CDR3 runs 16 residues. The CDR3: CASSLGLAEILETQYF. DNA for the CDR3: TGCGCCAGCAGCCTCGGACTAGCGGAAATTTTGGAGACCCAGTACTTC.

The chain links TRBV5-1 to TRBJ2-2; the match to TRBD2 covers 9 bases. Germline values: CDR1 SGHRS, CDR2 YFSETQ. The CDR3 spans 18 residues. J lost 0 bases, V lost 4 bases, and 10 bases had no gene match. Here the CDR3 reads CASSAFLAGNANTGELFF. DNA for the CDR3: TGCGCCAGCAGCGCCTTTCTAGCGGGGAATGCGAACACCGGGGAGCTGTTTTTT.

The table lists this clonotype with many counts. CDR3 nucleotide sequence: TGTGCCATCAAGGGCGGGGCTAACACCGGGGAGCTGTTTTTT. Amino acids: CAIKGGANTGELFF. The V gene is TRBV10-3, the J gene TRBJ2-2, with D possibly matching TRBD2 (6 bases). The CDR3 has 14 amino acids. The ends were cut back, 7 bases at V and 2 bases at J, with 11 bases in the middle. Germline loops: CDR1 ENHRY, CDR2 SYGVKD.

The V gene is TRBV12-3 or TRBV12-4, the J gene TRBJ2-1, with 11 nucleotides matching TRBD2. Trimming at V came to 6 bases and at J to 7 bases, leaving 8 bases not matched to a gene. The CDR3 runs to 15 residues. CDR3 in DNA: TGTGCCAGCAGCCCACTAGCGGGAGTATTAAATGAGCAGTTCTTC. Its protein product is CASSPLAGVLNEQFF.

With regard to this clonotype: No DNA is shown, since the ends of the CDR3 on it are uncertain; the CDR3 is the one TCRdb lists. This chain uses TRBV5-5 with TRBJ2-7; whether TRBD2, the table's D call, matches the DNA was not checked. Germline loops: CDR1 SGHKS, CDR2 YYEKEE (reference sequence). The CDR3 region is 17 residues in length, termini included. The CDR3 loop reads CASSFAPGTSGTLPRYF.

The CDR3 sequence: CAFQLAVTTDTQYF. CDR3 DNA: TGTGCCTTCCAGCTAGCGGTAACCACAGATACGCAGTATTTT. The chain is built from TRBV30 and TRBJ2-3; 7 nucleotides agree with TRBD2. This CDR3 has 14 residues. With V trimmed by 7 bases and J by 2 bases, 9 bases remained unmatched. CDR1 is GTSNPN and CDR2 is SVGIG in the germline V gene (reference sequence).

This chain links TRBV13 with TRBJ2-5, with D maybe TRBD2 (6 bases). CDR1 is PRHDT, CDR2 FYEKMQ, per germline (reference sequence). The CDR3 consists of 14 residues. V was pared by 8 bases and J by 6 bases, with 19 bases between. CDR3 nucleotides: TGTGCCAGCCGTCCCCCCGGGGGTCTTCAGACCCAGTACTTC. Its translation: CASRPPGGLQTQYF.

The rearrangement joins TRBV28 to TRBJ2-2; D ambiguous. This CDR3 has 14 amino acids. V lost 4 bases and J 7 bases, leaving 13 bases between the germline ends. From germline, CDR1 is MDHEN and CDR2 SYDVKM. This CDR3 reads CASSSTGLYGELFF. As DNA, the CDR3 is TGTGCCAGCAGTTCCACGGGCCTTTACGGGGAGCTGTTTTTT.

This clonotype was recorded at least ten times. The rearrangement uses TRBV10-3 and TRBJ2-1, with 9 nucleotides matching TRBD2. The trim removed 3 bases at V and 6 bases at J, leaving 6 bases unmatched. The CDR3 is 15 residues long. Germline V gene sequence: CDR1 ENHRY, CDR2 SYGVKD. The CDR3 here is CAISESGGRANEQFF. DNA for the CDR3: TGTGCCATCAGTGAATCGGGCGGGAGGGCCAATGAGCAGTTCTTC.

This clonotype has a count of ten or more. This chain uses TRBV5-6 with TRBJ2-1, with D tentatively TRBD1 or TRBD2 (5 bases each). V shed 2 bases and J shed 3 bases, with 12 bases lying between them. CDR1 and CDR2 from the germline V gene are SGHDT and YYEEEE. This CDR3 region has 15 residues. The CDR3 DNA is TGTGCCAGCAGCTTTGGGGGAACCCTCTACAATGAGCAGTTCTTC. It translates to CASSFGGTLYNEQFF.

This clonotype was seen many times. This chain's CDR3 is CAISEVAVVTDTQYF. DNA for the CDR3: TGTGCCATCAGTGAGGTAGCGGTTGTCACAGATACGCAGTATTTT. This rearrangement joins TRBV10-3 to TRBJ2-3; D is possibly TRBD2 (6 bases). Trimming took off 2 bases at V and 2 bases at J, with 11 bases between the two ends. The CDR3 is 15 amino acids. Germline V gives CDR1 ENHRY, CDR2 SYGVKD.

Ten or more counts support this clonotype. The V call is TRBV20-1, the J call TRBJ2-1; D is perhaps TRBD2 (5 bases). Per germline, CDR1 DFQATT and CDR2 SNEGSKA (reference sequence). The CDR3 runs 14 residues. V lost 0 bases, J lost 4 bases, and 10 bases lay in between. CDR3 protein: CSARDQREYNEQFF. The CDR3 nucleotides are TGCAGTGCTAGAGATCAGAGGGAATACAATGAGCAGTTCTTC.

The chain carries TRBV12-3 or TRBV12-4 and TRBJ1-2, with unresolved D. V lost 5 bases, J lost 8 bases, and 18 bases lay in between. The CDR3 loop spans 14 amino acids. The CDR3 sequence is CASSVRRVRGGYTF. CDR3 in DNA: TGTGCCAGCAGTGTCCGTCGGGTCCGTGGAGGCTACACCTTC.

There are a few counts of this clonotype. The chain carries TRBV10-3 and TRBJ2-2; D gene unclear. V lost 10 bases and J lost 0, with 12 bases in between. The CDR3 contains 14 residues. The germline V gene encodes CDR1 ENHRY and CDR2 SYGVKD. The CDR3 nucleotides are TGTGCCAGCATACAAACCTCGAACACCGGGGAGCTGTTTTTT. As protein: CASIQTSNTGELFF.

The chain is built from TRBV4-1 and TRBJ2-1, with 16 bases fitting TRBD2. The CDR3 has 20 amino acids. Trimming removed 0 bases from V and 0 bases from J; junction bases left unmatched: 5. CDR1 MGHRA and CDR2 YSYEKL come from the germline V gene. This chain's CDR3 is CASSQDLGLAGGSSYNEQFF. CDR3 sequence (DNA): TGCGCCAGCAGCCAAGATTTGGGACTAGCGGGAGGGAGCTCCTACAATGAGCAGTTCTTC.

Notes on this clonotype: A clone one base away is much larger, so this may be a read error. V gene TRBV25-1 combines with J gene TRBJ1-2; D unclear. Germline V lookup: CDR1 MGHDK, CDR2 SYGVNS. The CDR3 contains 12 residues. The CDR3: CASSYSSYGDTF. The CDR3 bases are TGTGCCAGCAGTTACAGCAGCTATGGCGACACCTTC.

This clonotype was counted many times. The chain recombines TRBV7-9 with TRBJ1-4; 7 bases align to TRBD1. Germline CDR1 and CDR2: SEHNR and FQNEAQ (reference sequence). The CDR3 contains 14 residues. V shed 5 bases, J shed 8 bases, and the junction held 8 bases outside the gene matches. The CDR3 DNA reads TGTGCCAGCAGCGACAGGGTTGTTGAGGAAAAACTGTTTTTT. As protein: CASSDRVVEEKLFF.